A single sample gave rise to the 19 T cell receptor beta chains below, sequenced in a study of blood T cell repertoires in COVID-19. Sequenced by immunoSEQ multiplex PCR; TCRdb stores in-frame clones only, minus some. The sample yields 300,000 to 400,000 clones, less than 90% seen once. Sequencing was performed on peripheral blood. These receptors all come from a woman aged 60-75 years with COVID-19, enrolled during active disease.

The chain employs TRBV9 and TRBJ2-5, with no clear D. V was trimmed by 2 bases and J by 3 bases, leaving 8 bases between them. Germline CDR1 SGDLS, CDR2 YYNGEE. This CDR3 is 13 amino acids long. The CDR3 sequence: CASSVSLEETQYF. In DNA form, the CDR3 reads TGTGCCAGCAGCGTGTCGCTAGAAGAGACCCAGTACTTC.

V usage is TRBV4-2 and J usage is TRBJ2-2; 7 bases agree with TRBD2. Looked up from germline, CDR1 is LGHNA and CDR2 is YNFKEQ. The CDR3 length is 16 residues. V shed 1 base, J shed 2 bases, and the junction held 4 bases outside the gene matches. CDR3 amino acids: CASSQGASGNTGELFF. The CDR3 DNA reads as TGTGCCAGCAGCCAAGGCGCTAGCGGCAACACCGGGGAGCTGTTTTTT.

This clone appeared once. The chain's CDR3 is CASSPSGTGATDTQYF. The CDR3 DNA reads TGTGCCAGCAGCCCGAGTGGGACAGGGGCCACAGATACGCAGTATTTT. The J gene is TRBJ2-3, the V gene TRBV3-1 (or the pseudogene TRBV3-2), with TRBD1 identical over 10 bases. CDR1 LGHDT and CDR2 YNNKEL come from the germline V gene (reference sequence). The CDR3 contains 16 residues. With V trimmed by 4 bases and J by 2 bases, 6 bases remained unmatched.

The chain carries TRBV6-2 or TRBV6-3 and TRBJ1-6, with D unclear. Germline V gene lookup returns CDR1 MNHEY and CDR2 SVGEGT. The CDR3 has 13 amino acids. The V end was cut by 5 bases, the J end by 10 bases, with 12 bases between. For the CDR3, the DNA is TGTGCCAGCAGTCTGGTAGGAGAATCACCCCTCCACTTT. Amino acids: CASSLVGESPLHF.

The rearrangement uses TRBV5-4 and TRBJ2-3; 7 bases line up with TRBD1. Germline V gives CDR1 SGHNT, CDR2 YYREEE (reference sequence). The CDR3 totals 19 residues. Germline trimming cut 2 bases from V and 7 bases from J; bases unmatched to any gene: 22. CDR3 coding DNA: TGTGCCAGCAGCTTCCAGGACAGGATTGTTAAGAGCAAAGTGCATACGCAGTATTTT. The encoded protein is CASSFQDRIVKSKVHTQYF.

This clone appeared once. V gene TRBV5-6 combines with J gene TRBJ1-1; 8 positions agree with TRBD1. Germline V lookup: CDR1 SGHDT, CDR2 YYEEEE. This CDR3 has 12 residues. J gave up 10 bases and V 0 bases, and 2 bases lay outside the gene matches. DNA for the CDR3: TGTGCCAGCAGCTTGGGGGGGACAGGAGCTTTCTTT. This gives the protein CASSLGGTGAFF. The full variable domain, its missing parts supplied by reference TRBV5-6 and TRBJ1-1, is DAGVTQSPTHLIKTRGQQVTLRCSPKSGHDTVSWYQQALGQGPQFIFQYYEEEERQRGNFPDRFSGHQFPNYSSELNVNALLLGDSALYLCASSLGGTGAFFGQGTRLTVV.

The chain recombines TRBV6-6 with TRBJ1-1; TRBD1 might be the D (5 bases). Trimming cost V 5 bases and J 1 base, with 11 bases left between them. The germline CDR1 and CDR2 sequences are MNHNY and SVGAGI (reference sequence). This CDR3 has 14 amino acids. CDR3 protein: CASSMTGGNTEAFF. The CDR3 DNA is TGTGCCAGCAGTATGACCGGGGGGAACACTGAAGCTTTCTTT.

This chain uses TRBV29-1 with TRBJ1-5; 7 nucleotides match TRBD1. This CDR3 has 13 amino acids. The J segment lost 3 bases and the V segment lost 4 bases, leaving 3 bases of the junction unmatched. Germline loops: CDR1 SQVTM, CDR2 ANQGSEA. The CDR3 bases are TGCAGCGTTGCGGGACAGAACAATCAGCCCCAGCATTTT. It translates to CSVAGQNNQPQHF.

V is TRBV9 and J is TRBJ1-3, with 11 bases aligning to TRBD1. The CDR3 runs to 17 residues. CDR1 SGDLS and CDR2 YYNGEE come from the germline V gene. The J segment lost 0 bases and the V segment lost 1 base, leaving 3 bases of the junction unmatched. Written as DNA, the CDR3 is TGTGCCAGCAGCGTATCCGGGACAGGGGGCTCTGGAAACACCATATATTTT. The encoded protein is CASSVSGTGGSGNTIYF.

Only one count was recorded for this clone. J is TRBJ2-7 and V is TRBV28; 11 bases agree with TRBD1. Germline CDR1 is MDHEN and CDR2 is SYDVKM. The CDR3 sequence is 13 residues long. Trimming at V came to 8 bases and at J to 5 bases, leaving 5 bases not matched to a gene. The CDR3 coding sequence is TGTGCCAGCCGGACAGGGGGCGGCCACGAGCAGTACTTC. Translating gives CASRTGGGHEQYF.

This chain joins TRBV5-1 and TRBJ2-1, with a tentative D call TRBD1 (6 bases). The CDR3 is made up of 16 amino acids. Germline V gene data show CDR1 as SGHRS and CDR2 as YFSETQ. V was trimmed by 2 bases and J by 0 bases, leaving 12 bases between them. CDR3 coding DNA: TGCGCCAGCAGCTTTTCTCAGGGGTCCTCCTACAATGAGCAGTTCTTC. This sequence encodes CASSFSQGSSYNEQFF.

The chain has TRBV18 and TRBJ2-1; maybe TRBD1 (5 bases). CDR3 length: 15 residues. Germline CDR1 KGHSH, CDR2 LQKENI. V was shortened by 3 bases and J by 2 bases, with 11 bases between the two germline ends. The CDR3 DNA is TGTGCCAGCTCACCCGACCAGGGTACCTACAATGAGCAGTTCTTC. Protein: CASSPDQGTYNEQFF.

The V call is TRBV6-2 or TRBV6-3, the J call TRBJ2-1; the match to TRBD1 covers 7 bases. V was clipped by 2 bases and J by 4 bases; unmatched bases: 5. Germline loops: CDR1 MNHEY, CDR2 SVGEGT. This CDR3 comprises 15 residues. CDR3 in amino acids: CASSYTGDRYNEQFF. CDR3 bases: TGTGCCAGCAGTTACACAGGGGATAGGTACAATGAGCAGTTCTTC.

The chain combines TRBV5-1 with TRBJ2-2; the match to TRBD2 covers 7 bases. The CDR3 sequence is 15 residues long. V gave up 2 bases and J gave up 5 bases; unmatched junction bases: 6. The V gene's germline CDR1 is SGHRS and CDR2 YFSETQ. In DNA form, the CDR3 reads TGCGCCAGCAGCTTCGGGGAGGGTTGGACCGGGGAGCTGTTTTTT. Translated, it gives CASSFGEGWTGELFF.

The chain carries TRBV6-5 and TRBJ2-1; 11 bases match TRBD2. V lost 2 bases to trimming and J lost 9 bases; unmatched junction nucleotides: 6. This CDR3 is 15 amino acids long. The V gene's germline CDR1 is MNHEY and CDR2 SVGAGI. The CDR3, as DNA: TGTGCCAGCAGTTACGTCGGGACTAGCGGTGTTGAGCAGTTCTTC. Protein sequence: CASSYVGTSGVEQFF.

V is TRBV7-9 and J is TRBJ1-5; D is unresolved. Germline values: CDR1 SEHNR, CDR2 FQNEAQ (reference sequence). Trimming took off 5 bases at V and 9 bases at J, with 8 bases between the two ends. This CDR3 has 11 amino acids. The CDR3 region has the DNA TGTGCCAGCAGCCCGCTCGGGCCCCAGCATTTT. This encodes CASSPLGPQHF.

CDR3 coding DNA: TGTGCCAGCAGCGAGAATATGGACTACCAGCCCCAGCATTTT. It codes for CASSENMDYQPQHF. The rearrangement uses TRBV7-8 and TRBJ1-5, with D hard to call. This CDR3 spans 14 amino acids. Germline V gene lookup returns CDR1 SGHVS and CDR2 FQNEAQ. Trimming stripped 5 bases from V and 7 bases from J, with 15 bases between. The variable domain in full, with the rest retrieved from reference TRBV7-8 and TRBJ1-5, is GAGVSQSPRYKVAKRGQDVALRCDPISGHVSLFWYQQALGQGPEFLTYFQNEAQLDKSGLPSDRFFAERPEGSVSTLKIQRTQQEDSAVYLCASSENMDYQPQHFGDGTRLSIL.

J is TRBJ2-5 and V is TRBV5-4; 11 bases are shared with TRBD2. CDR3 length: 14 residues. CDR1 is SGHNT and CDR2 is YYREEE in the germline V gene (reference sequence). The V segment lost 4 bases and the J segment 4 bases; nucleotides outside the gene matches: 3. CDR3 sequence (DNA): TGTGCCAGCAGCGTTAGCGGGGGGGGAGAGACCCAGTACTTC. It translates to CASSVSGGGETQYF.

This chain links TRBV5-1 with TRBJ1-5; the D is unclear. The CDR3 is 15 residues long. Trimming left V 0 bases short and J 2 bases short, with 9 bases between. Germline loops: CDR1 SGHRS, CDR2 YFSETQ. CDR3: CASSLGPGGNQPQHF. The CDR3 coding sequence is TGCGCCAGCAGCTTGGGACCGGGAGGCAATCAGCCCCAGCATTTT.